The 16 T cell receptor beta chains presented below share a single source sample, sequenced in a study of radiotherapy plus CTLA-4 blockade in lung cancer. Generated by immunoSEQ multiplex PCR, the TCRdb table keeps only in-frame clones and is missing some. The sample contains 50,000 to 65,000 clones, approximately 80% of which appear only once. Sequenced material: peripheral blood, taken from a patient treated with radiotherapy plus ipilimumab. The receptors derive from a human donor with non-small cell lung cancer whose response to radiotherapy plus ipilimumab could not be evaluated.

This clone came up once. This chain links TRBV28 with TRBJ2-7; 11 bases are a match to TRBD2. V trimming: 1 base; J trimming: 6 bases; junction bases outside the gene matches: 11. This CDR3 comprises 17 residues. Looked up from germline, CDR1 is MDHEN and CDR2 is SYDVKM. The CDR3 loop is CASSLLKIAGGLGEQYF. In nucleotides, the CDR3 is TGTGCCAGCAGTTTATTAAAAATAGCGGGGGGGCTTGGCGAGCAGTACTTC.

The CDR3: CASSQGGQKNQPQHF. CDR3 DNA: TGTGCCAGCAGCCAAGGGGGACAGAAAAATCAGCCCCAGCATTTT. The rearrangement joins TRBV28 to TRBJ1-5; 7 nucleotides align to TRBD1. Germline V gene data show CDR1 as MDHEN and CDR2 as SYDVKM. The V and J ends lost 6 bases and 4 bases, in that order; junction bases with no gene match: 9. This CDR3 region has 15 residues. Full variable domain (rest looked up from reference TRBV28 and TRBJ1-5): DVKVTQSSRYLVKRTGEKVFLECVQDMDHENMFWYRQDPGLGLRLIYFSYDVKMKEKGDIPEGYSVSREKKERFSLILESASTNQTSMYLCASSQGGQKNQPQHFGDGTRLSIL.

V gene TRBV29-1 combines with J gene TRBJ1-2; D is unresolved. V lost 3 bases, J lost 2 bases, and 7 bases lay in between. The CDR3 runs 12 residues. Germline V gives CDR1 SQVTM, CDR2 ANQGSEA. The chain's CDR3 is CSVESPNYGYTF. The CDR3 DNA reads as TGCAGCGTTGAGAGTCCGAACTATGGCTACACCTTC.

The chain couples TRBV30 to TRBJ1-1; D gene uncertain. Germline loops: CDR1 GTSNPN, CDR2 SVGIG (reference sequence). The CDR3 sequence is 13 residues long. Trimming shortened V by 2 bases and J by 0 bases, and 7 bases separated the two germline ends. The CDR3 protein is CAWSTGLNTEAFF. The CDR3 DNA follows: TGTGCCTGGAGTACGGGGTTGAACACTGAAGCTTTCTTT.

V and J are TRBV4-1 and TRBJ2-5; 10 bases map to TRBD2. The J call is uncertain, as TRBJ2-7 better fits the DNA end. CDR3 length: 19 residues. The germline V gene has CDR1 MGHRA and CDR2 YSYEKL. The CDR3 loop reads CASSPGLAMGRRLTYEQYF. The CDR3 DNA sequence: TGCGCCAGCAGCCCGGGACTAGCGATGGGGAGGAGGTTAACCTACGAGCAGTACTTC.

This rearrangement joins TRBV28 to TRBJ1-2, with D perhaps matching TRBD1 (5 bases). Germline values: CDR1 MDHEN, CDR2 SYDVKM. Trimming took 2 bases from V and 7 from J, leaving 17 bases between them. The CDR3 length is 15 residues. In nucleotides, the CDR3 is TGTGCCAGCAGTTTAAGCTGGGGGGACGCCGGTGGCTACACCTTC. Its translation: CASSLSWGDAGGYTF.

The V gene is TRBV6-1, the J gene TRBJ1-6; 12 bases are shared with TRBD1. Trimming cost V 4 bases and J 6 bases; bases outside gene matches: 1. Per the germline V gene, CDR1 is MNHNS and CDR2 is SASEGT. There are 15 residues in the CDR3. The CDR3 DNA reads TGTGCCAGCAGTGGGGACAGGGGGCTTAATTCACCCCTCCACTTT. Translation gives CASSGDRGLNSPLHF.

V usage is TRBV19 and J usage is TRBJ1-1; no firm D call. Trimming shortened V by 7 bases and J by 6 bases, and 15 bases separated the two germline ends. CDR3 length equals 13 residues. Germline assignment: CDR1 LNHDA and CDR2 SQIVND (reference sequence). As DNA, the CDR3 is TGTGCCAGTACCAGCCTAGGAGCCGCTGAAGCTTTCTTT. The encoded protein is CASTSLGAAEAFF.

The chain recombines TRBV6-5 with TRBJ2-2, with 7 bases that match TRBD2. The CDR3 is made up of 14 amino acids. Germline CDR1 is MNHEY and CDR2 is SVGAGI. The J segment lost 6 bases and the V segment lost 8 bases, leaving 9 bases of the junction unmatched. As DNA, the CDR3 is TGTGCCAGCGGCTTGATCGCGGGGGCCGGGGAGCTGTTTTTT. Translated: CASGLIAGAGELFF.

The chain carries TRBV4-3 and TRBJ2-1; 7 bases match TRBD2. The V gene's germline CDR1 is LGHNA and CDR2 YSLEER. Trimming at V came to 2 bases and at J to 12 bases, leaving 4 bases not matched to a gene. The length of the CDR3 is 12 residues. In nucleotides, the CDR3 is TGCGCCAGCAGCCAACCCCCGGGGGGGCAGTTCTTC. Protein sequence: CASSQPPGGQFF.

The rearrangement links TRBV9 to TRBJ1-2; the D gene is possibly TRBD1 (6 bases). V shed 5 bases and J shed 7 bases, with 18 bases lying between them. The CDR3 is made up of 14 amino acids. Germline assignment: CDR1 SGDLS and CDR2 YYNGEE. The chain's CDR3 is CASRGADRRSGYTF. Written as DNA, the CDR3 is TGTGCCAGCAGGGGGGCAGACCGAAGATCTGGCTACACCTTC.

The rearrangement uses TRBV2 and TRBJ1-1; D remains ambiguous. CDR3 size: 12 residues. Germline loops: CDR1 SNHLY, CDR2 FYNNEI. The V and J ends lost 6 bases and 1 base respectively, with 6 bases between them. In DNA, the CDR3 is TGTGCCAGCAGCGAGAAGAACACTGAAGCTTTCTTT. This codes for CASSEKNTEAFF.

This clone was seen once. The CDR3 DNA is TGTGCCAGCAGCCCCACCTCGACAGGGGGGTCCTATAATTCACCCCTCCACTTT. Encoded protein: CASSPTSTGGSYNSPLHF. The rearrangement joins TRBV7-8 to TRBJ1-6; 9 nucleotides match TRBD1. Trimming cost V 5 bases and J 1 base; bases outside gene matches: 9. From germline, CDR1 is SGHVS and CDR2 FQNEAQ. The CDR3 is 18 amino acids.

This sequence joins TRBV7-8 and TRBJ2-7, with TRBD1 as a possible D gene (5 bases). This CDR3 region has 15 residues. Trimming stripped 2 bases from V and 2 bases from J, with 13 bases between. Germline V CDR1 and CDR2: SGHVS, FQNEAQ. The CDR3 sequence is CASSLSLQDAYEQYF. CDR3 in DNA: TGTGCCAGCAGCTTATCCCTACAGGATGCCTACGAGCAGTACTTC.

J is TRBJ1-3 and V is TRBV9; 10 nucleotides agree with TRBD1. V was clipped by 0 bases and J by 2 bases; unmatched bases: 2. CDR3 size: 16 residues. Germline values: CDR1 SGDLS, CDR2 YYNGEE. Here the CDR3 DNA reads TGTGCCAGCAGCGTAGCCGGGACAGGGGCTGGAAACACCATATATTTT. Translated: CASSVAGTGAGNTIYF.

The J gene is TRBJ2-7, the V gene TRBV7-2; TRBD2 matches at 9 bases. Trimming took 3 bases from V and 6 from J; bases not matched to a gene: 9. This CDR3 has 15 amino acids. Germline V gives CDR1 SGHTA, CDR2 FQGNSA. The CDR3 sequence: CASSFLRGGGVEQYF. The CDR3 bases are TGTGCCAGCAGCTTTTTGCGGGGGGGCGGGGTCGAGCAGTACTTC.